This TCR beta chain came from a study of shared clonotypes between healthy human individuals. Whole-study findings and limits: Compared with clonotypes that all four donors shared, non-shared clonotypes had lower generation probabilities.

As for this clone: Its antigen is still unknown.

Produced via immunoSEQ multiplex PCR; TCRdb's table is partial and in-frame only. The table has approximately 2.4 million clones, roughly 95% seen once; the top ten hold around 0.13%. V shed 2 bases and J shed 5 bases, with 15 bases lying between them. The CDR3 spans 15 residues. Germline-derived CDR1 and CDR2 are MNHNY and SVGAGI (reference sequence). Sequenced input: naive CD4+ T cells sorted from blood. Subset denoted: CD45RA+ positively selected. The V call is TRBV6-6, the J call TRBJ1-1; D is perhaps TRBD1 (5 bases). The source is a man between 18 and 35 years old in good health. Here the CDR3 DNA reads TGTGCCAGCAGTTACGAATCAGACGGGGGGACTGAAGCTTTCTTT. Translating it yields CASSYESDGGTEAFF.